This TCR beta chain originates from a study of shared clonotypes between healthy human individuals. The CDR3 spans 17 residues. Trimming removed 0 bases from V and 0 bases from J, with 14 bases in between. Germline CDR1 and CDR2: ENHRY and SYGVKD. Repertoires were generated with immunoSEQ multiplex PCR, while TCRdb's copy carries only in-frame clones and drops some. The sample has some 2,000,000 clones, approximately 96% seen once. This receptor was taken from a man aged 18 to 29 in good health. V usage is TRBV10-3 and J usage is TRBJ1-2, with D unresolved. The sample was naive CD4+ T cells sorted from blood. Subset reported: CD45RA+ positively selected. CDR3 protein: CAISESMAGDANYGYTF. In DNA form, the CDR3 reads TGTGCCATCAGTGAGTCGATGGCAGGAGATGCTAACTATGGCTACACCTTC.